The source of this TCR beta chain is a study of cytotoxic CD8 clonotypes in ibrutinib-treated CLL (dated by TCRdb to about 2021). As for the study more broadly: The cohort was composed of more than ten relapsed/refractory and around 15 treatment-naive patients; IGHV unmutated status was identified in 17 patients. Responses were partial in some 24 patients and complete in 2; after median approximately 67 months follow-up, about 15 stayed in remission and about twelve progressed. Response samples were obtained after a median of approximately twelve months of treatment, with a range of roughly 6 to 40 months. On average, each sample yielded 270,000 or so productive templates and 94,082 productive rearrangements. Of the roughly 86 people in the trial, about 25 had longitudinal samples available. Cryopreserved peripheral blood mononuclear cells were obtained before treatment, at response, and at either sustained remission or disease progression. Patients were still on ibrutinib when every remission and progressive disease sample was collected. Results and caveats for the whole study, not just this receptor: Public clonotypes were rare and either shrank or stayed stable during treatment, and the rise in clonality at ibrutinib response reflected expansion of private clonotypes. Clonality increased at ibrutinib response, stayed stable in sustained remission, and fell back toward baseline at progression. Baseline clonality exceeded that of age-matched healthy donors and correlated strongly with circulating CD8+ T-cell counts. Lymph node repertoires were not examined, and the timing of sampling was not matched between patients in sustained remission and those whose disease progressed.

Taken with the paper, the label for time point translates to: less than 30 months on ibrutinib. For TCR beta library preparation, approximately 2.2 micrograms of genomic DNA were isolated from cryopreserved PBMCs. Longitudinal blood samples from CLL patients on ibrutinib monotherapy were analyzed using high-throughput TCR beta sequencing. The patients were enrolled in a single-center, open-label phase 2 trial of ibrutinib monotherapy. About this clone: Its antigen is still unknown. Per-nucleotide qualities are absent, and no much larger clonotype sits a single base away.

V is cut back by 7 bases and J by 4 bases, with 11 bases in the junction unmatched. The CDR3 runs 15 residues from the cysteine to the phenylalanine. Only the CDR3 part of the read is kept: 45 bases, read in frame from the first base. Sequences SGHTA (CDR1) and FQGNSA (CDR2) are obtained from the germline V gene. On a MiSeq, deep resolution sequencing aimed for a depth between 1 in 1 million and 1 in 200,000 T cells, with each clonotype covered approximately 9.2x on average. TCR beta libraries were generated with the immunoSEQ hsTCRB Kit. As for how the authors treated the data: The data were analyzed with ImmunoSEQ Analyzer and ImmunoSEQ Data Assistant, and V, D and J gene assignments followed IMGT definitions. Clonality, which ranges from 0 to 1, was calculated by subtracting the normalized Shannon entropy of productive rearrangement frequencies from one. Public clonotype analysis was restricted to overrepresented clonotypes comprising at least 0.05% of each patient's repertoire. Some 13 age-matched healthy donor repertoires from immuneACCESS served as clonality controls. TCRdb took this table from immuneACCESS and kept in-frame rearrangements with V and J called. Such tables lack part of the clones; where checked against another copy, unresolved V genes explain under half of the gap, and the rest is unexplained. The DNA gave D and trimming, while V, J and clone size come from that table. Across this sample there are about 130,000 clones, with 70% to 90% seen only once. The ten biggest clones cover roughly 2% of the sample.

The chain joins TRBV7-2 to TRBJ2-7, and 9 bases in between align with TRBD1. The origin of this receptor is a human donor with chronic lymphocytic leukemia. The sample in question was PBMCs, obtained after 24 months of ibrutinib treatment. The nucleotides read TGTGCCAGCACCGTAGGGACAGGGCCTCGGTACGAGCAGTACTTC. Protein translation: CASTVGTGPRYEQYF.